This TCR beta chain was captured in a study of T cells in tumors after PD-1 blockade. Study overall: Either cemiplimab 350 mg every 2 weeks or pembrolizumab 200 mg every 3 weeks was given.

The CDR3 is 13 residues long. CDR1 and CDR2 (germline): SQVTM, ANQGSEA. The junction had 5 bases not matched to a gene; V was cut back by 4 bases and J by 4 bases. Sequencing used immunoSEQ multiplex PCR; TCRdb keeps in-frame clones, though not all of them. The data show tens of thousands of clones, roughly 73% seen once. This chain connects TRBV29-1 to TRBJ1-2; 8 nucleotides align to TRBD1. This sequence was found in a human donor with basal cell carcinoma. Specimen: PBMCs, collected after anti-PD-1 treatment. The CDR3 DNA reads as TGCAGCGTTGCCCGGGACAGGACCTATGGCTACACCTTC. It specifies CSVARDRTYGYTF.